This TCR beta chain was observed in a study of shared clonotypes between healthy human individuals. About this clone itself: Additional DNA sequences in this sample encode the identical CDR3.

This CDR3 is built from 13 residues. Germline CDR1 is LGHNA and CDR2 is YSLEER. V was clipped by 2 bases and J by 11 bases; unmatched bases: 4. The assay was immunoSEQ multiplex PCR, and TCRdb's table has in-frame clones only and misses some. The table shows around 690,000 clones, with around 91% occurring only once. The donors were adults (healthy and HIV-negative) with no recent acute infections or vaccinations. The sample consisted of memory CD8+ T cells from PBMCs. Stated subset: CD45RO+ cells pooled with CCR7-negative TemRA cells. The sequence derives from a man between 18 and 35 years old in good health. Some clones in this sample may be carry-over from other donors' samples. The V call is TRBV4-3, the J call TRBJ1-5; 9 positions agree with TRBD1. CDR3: CASSQLGQGSQHF. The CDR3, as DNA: TGCGCCAGCAGCCAACTCGGACAGGGGTCCCAGCATTTT.